This entry is about one T cell receptor beta chain. Its target is unknown. This sample was taken from a study of graft-versus-host responses after intestinal transplantation. Across the study: Each patient got anti-thymocyte globulin induction, then tacrolimus and steroids for approximately 3 years.

In germline, CDR1 is LGHNA, CDR2 YNFKEQ. The CDR3 is made up of 13 amino acids. The V and J ends lost 4 bases and 6 bases respectively, with 11 bases between them. TCRdb keeps only in-frame clones here, not all; method: immunoSEQ multiplex PCR. The sample includes about 100,000 clones, about 89% seen only once; the top ten take around 5.8%. Study-level results: GvH clonotypes were identified within recipient marrow, with a subset emerging first in ileum or blood. Within allografts, high graft-versus-host to host-versus-graft clonal ratios were seen among patients with graft-donor T cell macrochimerism. Peak circulating GvH clone levels were associated with early post-transplant HvG declines.

This sequence was found in a human donor who received an intestinal transplant. The chain combines TRBV4-2 with TRBJ2-3, with D unresolved. This specimen was unstimulated CD8+ T cells sorted from spleen or lymph node cells, taken before intestinal transplant. CDR3 in amino acids: CASSLPGSDTQYF. In DNA, the CDR3 is TGTGCCAGCAGCCTCCCCGGGTCGGATACGCAGTATTTT.